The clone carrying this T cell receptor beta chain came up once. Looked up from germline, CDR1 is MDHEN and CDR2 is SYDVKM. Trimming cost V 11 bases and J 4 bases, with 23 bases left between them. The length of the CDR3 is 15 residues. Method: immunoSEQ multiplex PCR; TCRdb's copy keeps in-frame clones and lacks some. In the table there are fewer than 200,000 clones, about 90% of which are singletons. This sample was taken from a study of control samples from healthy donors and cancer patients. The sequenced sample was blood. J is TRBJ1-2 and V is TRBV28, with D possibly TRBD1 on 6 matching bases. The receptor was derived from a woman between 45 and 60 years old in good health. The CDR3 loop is CASTRQAGRSYGYTF. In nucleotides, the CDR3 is TGTGCCTCCACTCGACAGGCGGGGCGGAGCTATGGCTACACCTTC.